These 18 T cell receptor beta chains share one sample of origin, sequenced in a study of T-cell reconstitution after alpha-beta-depleted transplantation in children. Antigens of these TCRs are unknown. Study findings and constraints: Newly made T cells mostly supplied T-cell counts and diversity one year after transplant.

Preparation of the TCRbeta library used unique molecular identifiers. TCRdb itself ran the PCR reads through MiXCR, one entry per CDR3 protein. Found here are some 300,000 distinct CDR3 sequences, approximately 7.3% of them singletons; the top ten hold approximately 8.2%. The source material was peripheral blood, sampled 360 days after TCRalphabeta/CD19-depleted stem cell transplant. Receptors originate from a female patient aged 2-9 years who had a stem cell transplant for Fanconi anemia, so the T cells may come from the graft donor.

This clonotype has just a few counts. This CDR3 is CASSPFLAAPPDTQYF. Written as DNA, the CDR3 is TGCGCCAGCAGCCCCTTCTTAGCGGCCCCCCCAGATACGCAGTATTTT. This chain uses TRBV5-1 with TRBJ2-3; tentative D call: TRBD2 (6 bases). The CDR3 totals 16 residues. V dropped 4 bases and J dropped 4 bases, with 19 bases sitting between them. Germline V gives CDR1 SGHRS, CDR2 YFSETQ.

This clonotype showed up many times. V usage is TRBV20-1 and J usage is TRBJ2-7, with 8 positions matching TRBD1. Germline V CDR1 and CDR2: DFQATT, SNEGSKA (reference sequence). This CDR3 has 15 residues. J lost 0 bases, V lost 5 bases, and 9 bases had no gene match. CDR3: CSADLTGTGSYEQYF. In DNA form, the CDR3 reads TGCAGTGCTGACCTGACCGGGACAGGCTCCTACGAGCAGTACTTC.

Ten or more counts support this clonotype. The chain joins TRBV29-1 to TRBJ1-1; D perhaps matches TRBD1 (5 bases). This CDR3 has 13 amino acids. The germline CDR1 and CDR2 sequences are SQVTM and ANQGSEA. Trimming pared 3 bases from V and 1 base from J, leaving 9 bases between. This chain's CDR3 is CSVEDNANTEAFF. The CDR3 bases are TGCAGCGTTGAGGACAACGCGAACACTGAAGCTTTCTTT.

In this sample, this clonotype turned up many times. The chain recombines TRBV7-9 with TRBJ1-4; 7 bases are shared with TRBD1. Trimming cost V 3 bases and J 5 bases; bases outside gene matches: 3. CDR3 length: 14 amino acids. Per the germline V gene, CDR1 is SEHNR and CDR2 is FQNEAQ (reference sequence). The CDR3 is CASSFTRGNEKLFF. CDR3 bases: TGTGCCAGCAGCTTTACCAGGGGGAATGAAAAACTGTTTTTT. Full variable domain (rest looked up from reference TRBV7-9 and TRBJ1-4): DTGVSQNPRHKITKRGQNVTFRCDPISEHNRLYWYRQTLGQGPEFLTYFQNEAQLEKSRLLSDRFSAERPKGSFSTLEIQRTEQGDSAMYLCASSFTRGNEKLFFGSGTQLSVL.

The V call is TRBV3-1, the J call TRBJ2-7; 7 nucleotides align to TRBD2. Losses at the gene ends were 0 bases for V and 2 bases for J; bases not matched to a gene: 7. This CDR3 has 16 amino acids. Germline V lookup: CDR1 LGHDT, CDR2 YNNKEL (reference sequence). CDR3 protein: CASSQDPAGTPYEQYF. The CDR3 DNA reads TGTGCCAGCAGCCAAGATCCAGCGGGGACCCCCTACGAGCAGTACTTC.

This clonotype was counted many times. This chain links TRBV29-1 with TRBJ1-1; D possibly corresponds to TRBD1 (6 bases). V lost 5 bases and J lost 4, with 8 bases in between. Germline V gene lookup returns CDR1 SQVTM and CDR2 ANQGSEA. The CDR3 covers 11 residues. CDR3 sequence reads: CSVRGGTEAFF. As DNA, the CDR3 is TGCAGCGTTAGGGGGGGCACTGAAGCTTTCTTT.

The gene calls are TRBV7-2 and TRBJ1-1; D is uncertain. CDR1 is SGHTA and CDR2 is FQGNSA in the germline V gene. There are 15 residues in the CDR3. V lost 3 bases to trimming and J lost 1 base, with 12 bases between them. CDR3 nucleotides: TGTGCCAGCAGCTTTCTAGGGCCAGCGAACACTGAAGCTTTCTTT. Translating it yields CASSFLGPANTEAFF.

This clonotype appeared many times. The chain combines TRBV7-6 with TRBJ2-7; TRBD1 or TRBD2 may be the D gene (5 bases each). The CDR3 extends over 14 amino acids. V was clipped by 2 bases and J by 2 bases, with 10 bases between them. CDR1 SGHVS and CDR2 FNYEAQ come from the germline V gene. The CDR3 coding sequence is TGTGCCAGCAGCTTATCCGGGACGCCCTACGAGCAGTACTTC. It encodes CASSLSGTPYEQYF.

The V and J genes are TRBV3-1 and TRBJ2-3, with 9 bases matching TRBD2. CDR1 is LGHDT, CDR2 YNNKEL, per germline (reference sequence). The length of the CDR3 is 17 residues. Unmatched junction bases numbered 17, after V lost 5 bases and J lost 8 bases. Written as DNA, the CDR3 is TGTGCCAGCAGCGAACTAAAAGGCGGGGGGGCTTCGGCTACGCAGTATTTT. Its translation is CASSELKGGGASATQYF.

This clonotype was detected many times. This chain connects TRBV6-1 to TRBJ2-3; tentatively, D is TRBD1 or TRBD2 (5 bases each). V was pared by 7 bases and J by 4 bases, with 12 bases between. The germline gives CDR1 MNHNS, CDR2 SASEGT. The CDR3 is made up of 13 amino acids. The chain's CDR3 is CASTDTGADTQYF. CDR3 nucleotides: TGTGCCAGCACGGACACCGGGGCAGATACGCAGTATTTT.

This clonotype has just a few counts. This chain links TRBV4-3 with TRBJ1-2; the D gene is possibly TRBD1 (6 bases). V shed 1 base and J shed 4 bases, with 10 bases lying between them. This CDR3 spans 14 amino acids. CDR1 LGHNA and CDR2 YSLEER come from the germline V gene. In DNA form, the CDR3 reads TGCGCCAGCAGCCAAGTGCAGGGGACCTATGGCTACACCTTC. Protein product: CASSQVQGTYGYTF.

This clonotype appeared many times. This sequence joins TRBV7-2 and TRBJ2-1; D gene unclear. Per the germline V gene, CDR1 is SGHTA and CDR2 is FQGNSA. The CDR3 is made up of 14 amino acids. The ends were cut back, 2 bases at V and 0 bases at J, with 5 bases in the middle. CDR3 sequence (DNA): TGTGCCAGCAGCTTATCCCTCTCCTACAATGAGCAGTTCTTC. This sequence encodes CASSLSLSYNEQFF.

The table lists this clonotype with many counts. The rearrangement joins TRBV4-2 to TRBJ1-5; D unclear. Germline assignment: CDR1 LGHNA and CDR2 YNFKEQ. Trimming removed 1 base from V and 3 bases from J, with 10 bases in between. The CDR3 sequence is 15 residues long. The chain's CDR3 is CASSQVVGFNQPQHF. The CDR3 nucleotides are TGTGCCAGCAGCCAAGTCGTCGGATTCAATCAGCCCCAGCATTTT.

This clonotype was observed a few times. The chain joins TRBV6-2 or TRBV6-3 to TRBJ1-5; D not certain. Per germline, CDR1 MNHEY and CDR2 SVGEGT. V dropped 6 bases and J dropped 10 bases, with 13 bases sitting between them. This CDR3 contains 12 residues. The CDR3 region has the DNA TGTGCCAGCAGCAGATCCGGGCCACCCCAGCATTTT. Translated: CASSRSGPPQHF.

This chain uses TRBV5-1 with TRBJ2-3; a weak D match, TRBD1 (5 bases). The germline CDR1 and CDR2 sequences are SGHRS and YFSETQ. This CDR3 spans 14 amino acids. The germline V and J ends were trimmed by 2 bases and 4 bases, with 11 bases remaining between them. The CDR3 loop reads CASSFSRAADTQYF. CDR3 bases: TGCGCCAGCAGCTTCTCCAGGGCGGCAGATACGCAGTATTTT.

This clonotype was detected ten times or more. V and J are TRBV5-1 and TRBJ2-1; D is unresolved. Looked up from germline, CDR1 is SGHRS and CDR2 is YFSETQ. CDR3 length: 16 residues. Trimming removed 2 bases at V and 3 bases at J, with 15 bases between. The CDR3 DNA reads TGCGCCAGCAGCTTTGACCCGGGTTTGCTCTACAATGAGCAGTTCTTC. This sequence encodes CASSFDPGLLYNEQFF.

This clonotype was detected only a few times. The chain carries TRBV3-1 and TRBJ1-2; D is unclear. The CDR3 spans 15 residues. Germline V gene data show CDR1 as LGHDT and CDR2 as YNNKEL (reference sequence). The V end was cut by 2 bases, the J end by 8 bases, with 18 bases between. The CDR3 DNA reads TGTGCCAGCAGCCAACGTAGACTCCCCAGAGGAGGCTACACCTTC. Protein sequence: CASSQRRLPRGGYTF.

There are a few counts of this clonotype. This CDR3 is CASSIGSPGGKQPQHF. The DNA of the CDR3 is TGTGCCAGTAGTATTGGATCCCCAGGGGGTAAACAGCCCCAGCATTTT. The J gene is TRBJ1-5, the V gene TRBV19; 7 bases are shared with TRBD1. This CDR3 is built from 16 residues. Per the germline V gene, CDR1 is LNHDA and CDR2 is SQIVND (reference sequence). Trimming took 3 bases from V and 7 from J; bases not matched to a gene: 12.